This is a list of T cell receptor beta chains from one sample in a study of monozygotic twins with inflammatory bowel disease. Following a re-call of the 5' RACE reads, TCRdb has one entry per CDR3 protein and lacks DNA. Found here are approximately 330,000 distinct CDR3 sequences; the top ten clones hold under 2.5%. The sample was blood. The receptors originated from a human donor with ulcerative colitis or Crohn's disease, or a healthy co-twin of an affected twin (not recorded which). The CDR3 runs from the conserved cysteine through the conserved F or W.

v_gene: TRBV20-1
j_gene: TRBJ2-1
CDR3aa: CSARESAVNEQFF

v_gene: TRBV5-4
j_gene: TRBJ1-6
CDR3aa: CASSLEGGLSSPLHF

v_gene: TRBV6-1
j_gene: TRBJ2-7
CDR3aa: CASQVNRGAGVSYEQYF

v_gene: TRBV20-1
j_gene: TRBJ2-1
CDR3aa: CSASPNKGRDEQFF

v_gene: TRBV5-1
j_gene: TRBJ2-7
CDR3aa: CASRNYWGHEQYF

v_gene: TRBV5-5
j_gene: TRBJ2-1
CDR3aa: CASSLSGVPSINEQFF

v_gene: TRBV19
j_gene: TRBJ2-1
CDR3aa: CASSISGLAGAEQFF

v_gene: TRBV12-3/TRBV12-4
j_gene: TRBJ2-2
CDR3aa: CASTLTGELFF

v_gene: TRBV20-1
j_gene: TRBJ2-7
CDR3aa: CSARDVLVGEQYF

v_gene: TRBV12-3/TRBV12-4
j_gene: TRBJ2-7
CDR3aa: CASSLGRGSFYEQYF

v_gene: TRBV5-1
j_gene: TRBJ1-2
CDR3aa: CASSRDSRDYGYTF

v_gene: TRBV27
j_gene: TRBJ1-2
CDR3aa: CASSLSRQGSYTF

v_gene: TRBV20-1
j_gene: TRBJ2-3
CDR3aa: CSASRQGEWDTQYF

v_gene: TRBV7-2
j_gene: TRBJ1-2
CDR3aa: CASSLGGGGYTF

v_gene: TRBV5-5
j_gene: TRBJ2-7
CDR3aa: CASRQGWLSDYEQYF

v_gene: TRBV20-1
j_gene: TRBJ1-2
CDR3aa: CSAREPREGDYGYTF

v_gene: TRBV7-2
j_gene: TRBJ1-2
CDR3aa: CASSNPIRDRTYGYTF

v_gene: TRBV20-1
j_gene: TRBJ2-7
CDR3aa: CSATKTGIHEQYF

v_gene: TRBV5-1
j_gene: TRBJ2-5
CDR3aa: CASSLAAGHLETQYF

v_gene: TRBV5-1
j_gene: TRBJ2-2
CDR3aa: CASSLERGELFF

v_gene: TRBV28
j_gene: TRBJ1-2
CDR3aa: CASNSREPLTYGYTF

v_gene: TRBV3-1
j_gene: TRBJ2-7
CDR3aa: CASSQGGRGYEQYF

v_gene: TRBV30
j_gene: TRBJ1-5
CDR3aa: CAFTPGGQRHQPQHF

v_gene: TRBV29-1
j_gene: TRBJ2-1
CDR3aa: CSVERLEGYNEQFF

v_gene: TRBV7-9
j_gene: TRBJ2-7
CDR3aa: CASSLDHPYEQYF

v_gene: TRBV7-2
j_gene: TRBJ2-7
CDR3aa: CASSLTRQTTSYEQYF

v_gene: TRBV19
j_gene: TRBJ2-1
CDR3aa: CASSIGQGSGFYNEQFF

v_gene: TRBV11-2
j_gene: TRBJ2-3
CDR3aa: CASSRNPGTDTQYF

v_gene: TRBV20-1
j_gene: TRBJ2-7
CDR3aa: CSARAGTGSYEQYF

v_gene: TRBV28
j_gene: TRBJ2-2
CDR3aa: CASNNTGRKGRTGELFF

v_gene: TRBV10-3
j_gene: TRBJ2-1
CDR3aa: CAISGDRQGWVNEQFF

v_gene: TRBV6-5
j_gene: TRBJ2-1
CDR3aa: CASKPPGTGGSNEQFF

v_gene: TRBV5-1
j_gene: TRBJ2-3
CDR3aa: CASSLAGGGSISDTQYF

v_gene: TRBV15
j_gene: TRBJ2-5
CDR3aa: CATSREVKSYQETQYF

v_gene: TRBV7-9
j_gene: TRBJ2-1
CDR3aa: CASSLAGGNNEQFF

v_gene: TRBV6-1
j_gene: TRBJ1-2
CDR3aa: CASHRAKTGGLNYGYTF

v_gene: TRBV4-2
j_gene: TRBJ2-3
CDR3aa: CASSPEAQRTDTQYF

v_gene: TRBV12-3/TRBV12-4
j_gene: TRBJ1-1
CDR3aa: CASNRQGSSGVNTEAFF

v_gene: TRBV7-9
j_gene: TRBJ2-7
CDR3aa: CASSLINGGREAYEQYF

v_gene: TRBV4-3
j_gene: TRBJ2-7
CDR3aa: CASSRTGAGEQYF

v_gene: TRBV12-3/TRBV12-4
j_gene: TRBJ2-5
CDR3aa: CASSDRGGGTQYF

v_gene: TRBV3-1
j_gene: TRBJ1-1
CDR3aa: CASSQEARNGEAFF

v_gene: TRBV5-5
j_gene: TRBJ2-3
CDR3aa: CASSPRQISDTQYF

v_gene: TRBV20-1
j_gene: TRBJ2-7
CDR3aa: CSARDIRDAYEQYF

v_gene: TRBV27
j_gene: TRBJ2-7
CDR3aa: CASSVAGASVYEQYF

v_gene: TRBV5-1
j_gene: TRBJ2-1
CDR3aa: CASSLEGFSYNEQFF

v_gene: TRBV5-6
j_gene: TRBJ1-2
CDR3aa: CASSSDRALYGYTF

v_gene: TRBV4-3
j_gene: TRBJ2-7
CDR3aa: CASSQEIVSYEQYF

v_gene: TRBV20-1
j_gene: TRBJ1-1
CDR3aa: CSAREGGRPEAFF

v_gene: TRBV5-1
j_gene: TRBJ2-7
CDR3aa: CASSLASGGGSYEQYF

v_gene: TRBV12-3/TRBV12-4
j_gene: TRBJ2-7
CDR3aa: CASSFEGYEQYF

v_gene: TRBV6-6
j_gene: TRBJ2-7
CDR3aa: CASRPRDRGREQYF

v_gene: TRBV28
j_gene: TRBJ1-5
CDR3aa: CASSLPGPTRNQPQHF

v_gene: TRBV5-1
j_gene: TRBJ2-5
CDR3aa: CASSLPGEKTQYF

v_gene: TRBV6-1
j_gene: TRBJ2-7
CDR3aa: CASSYATGEQYF

v_gene: TRBV5-1
j_gene: TRBJ1-4
CDR3aa: CASSLTGPTNEKLFF

v_gene: TRBV6-1
j_gene: TRBJ1-1
CDR3aa: CASSPLKWGRGTEAFF

v_gene: TRBV11-2
j_gene: TRBJ1-4
CDR3aa: CASSLDAGATTNEKLFF

v_gene: TRBV10-3
j_gene: TRBJ1-2
CDR3aa: CAISEMTGGNGYTF